These 5 T cell receptor beta chains were sequenced from one sample in a study of blood T cell repertoires in COVID-19. Measured with immunoSEQ multiplex PCR; TCRdb has only the in-frame clones, and not every one. The table lists 200,000 to 300,000 clones, roughly 79% of them singletons, with roughly 8% in the top ten. What was sequenced was peripheral blood. These receptors were taken from an elderly woman with COVID-19, enrolled during active disease.

This clone was counted a single time. The genes are TRBV7-3 and TRBJ2-1, with 8 bases aligning to TRBD1. V trimming: 3 bases; J trimming: 0 bases; junction bases outside the gene matches: 4. The CDR3 has 16 amino acids. Germline V lookup: CDR1 SGHTA, CDR2 FQGTGA. The CDR3 protein is CASSLTGESSYNEQFF. The DNA for the CDR3 is TGTGCCAGCAGCTTGACAGGGGAGAGCTCCTACAATGAGCAGTTCTTC.

The chain links TRBV5-1 to TRBJ1-2; 11 bases map to TRBD1. The CDR3 covers 15 residues. CDR1 is SGHRS, CDR2 YFSETQ, per germline. V lost 0 bases to trimming and J lost 4 bases; unmatched junction nucleotides: 2. CDR3 nucleotide sequence: TGCGCCAGCAGCTTGGGCGGACAGGGGGCCTATGGCTACACCTTC. Amino acids: CASSLGGQGAYGYTF.

As to this clone: The identical CDR3 is also encoded by other nucleotide sequences in the sample. The chain couples TRBV29-1 to TRBJ1-5; TRBD1 aligns across 8 bases. V lost 6 bases, J lost 2 bases, and 3 bases stayed unmatched. This CDR3 contains 13 residues. Germline V gene sequence: CDR1 SQVTM, CDR2 ANQGSEA. This chain's CDR3 is CSVLTGGNQPQHF. DNA of the CDR3: TGCAGCGTCCTGACAGGGGGCAATCAGCCCCAGCATTTT.

The V and J genes are TRBV9 and TRBJ2-5, with TRBD1 as a possible D gene (5 bases). V was clipped by 3 bases and J by 2 bases, with 14 bases between them. This CDR3 is built from 15 residues. CDR1 and CDR2 (germline): SGDLS, YYNGEE. DNA for the CDR3: TGTGCCAGCAGCGGTGGGGTAGGGGCGCAAGAGACCCAGTACTTC. As protein: CASSGGVGAQETQYF.

This chain uses TRBV3-1 (or the pseudogene TRBV3-2) with TRBJ2-7; TRBD2 might be the D (7 bases). The CDR3 is 17 amino acids. Germline V lookup: CDR1 LGHDT, CDR2 YNNKEL (reference sequence). Trimming took 4 bases from V and 4 from J, leaving 23 bases between them. CDR3 sequence (DNA): TGTGCCAGCAGCCCGACCCGCTTTGGCGGGGGCCGTTACGAGCAGTACTTC. Its protein is CASSPTRFGGGRYEQYF.